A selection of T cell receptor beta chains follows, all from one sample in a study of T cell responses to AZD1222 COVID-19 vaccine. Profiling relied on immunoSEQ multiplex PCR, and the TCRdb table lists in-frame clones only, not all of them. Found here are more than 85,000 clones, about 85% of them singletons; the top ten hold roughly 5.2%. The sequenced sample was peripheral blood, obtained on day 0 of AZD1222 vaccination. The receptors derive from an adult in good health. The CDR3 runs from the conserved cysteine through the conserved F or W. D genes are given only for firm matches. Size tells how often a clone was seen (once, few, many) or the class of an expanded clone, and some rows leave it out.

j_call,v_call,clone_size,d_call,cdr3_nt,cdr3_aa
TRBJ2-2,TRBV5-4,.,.,TGTGCCAGCAGCGGGCGGGATGGGAAGAACACCGGGGAGCTGTTTTTT,CASSGRDGKNTGELFF
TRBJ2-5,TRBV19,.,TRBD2,TGTGCCAGTAGTATAGGACTAGCGGTTTACCAAGAGACCCAGTACTTC,CASSIGLAVYQETQYF
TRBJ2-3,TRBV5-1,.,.,TGCGCCAGCAGCTCTTGGGATCCCCGCACAGATACGCAGTATTTT,CASSSWDPRTDTQYF
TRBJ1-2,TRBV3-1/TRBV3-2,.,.,TGTGCCAGCAGCCAAGGGTCCCAGGGGTACTATGGCTACACCTTC,CASSQGSQGYYGYTF
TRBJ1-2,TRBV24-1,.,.,TGTGCCACCAGTGCCGAAGGGGTGGTAGGCTACACCTTC,CATSAEGVVGYTF
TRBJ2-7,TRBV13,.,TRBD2,TGTGCCAGCAGCTTAGATAGCGGGGGGGCCCCTTACGAGCAGTACTTC,CASSLDSGGAPYEQYF
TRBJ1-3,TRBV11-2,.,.,TGTGCCAGCAGCCAAAACAGGGTCTCTGGAAACACCATATATTTT,CASSQNRVSGNTIYF
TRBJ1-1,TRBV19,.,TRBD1,TGTGCCAGTAGTATAGCGTCCTACAGGGGGGGCATGAACACTGAAGCTTTCTTT,CASSIASYRGGMNTEAFF
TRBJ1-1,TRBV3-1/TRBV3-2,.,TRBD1,TGTGCCAGCAGCCAGGGACAGCAAATGAACACTGAAGCTTTCTTT,CASSQGQQMNTEAFF
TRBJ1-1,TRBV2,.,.,TGTGCCAGCAGTGTAGGCAGTGGGAACACTGAAGCTTTCTTT,CASSVGSGNTEAFF
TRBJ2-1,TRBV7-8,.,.,TGTGCCAGCAGCCTTCGTTACCCTACAGGGAGTTCCTACAATGAGCAGTTCTTC,CASSLRYPTGSSYNEQFF
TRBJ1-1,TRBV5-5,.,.,TGTGCCAGCAGCCGTGACAGGCACACTGAAGCTTTCTTT,CASSRDRHTEAFF
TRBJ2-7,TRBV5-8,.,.,TGTGCCAGCAGCCCGCACAGGCCGTCGCGGTACGAGCAGTACTTC,CASSPHRPSRYEQYF
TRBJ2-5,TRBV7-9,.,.,TGTGCCAGCAGCTCGAGCCTACTCACCTACCAAGAGACCCAGTACTTC,CASSSSLLTYQETQYF
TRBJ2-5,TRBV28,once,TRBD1,TGTGCCAGCAGTGCCACCAGGACGGACAGGGGGGATAAGACCCAGTACTTC,CASSATRTDRGDKTQYF
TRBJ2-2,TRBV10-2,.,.,TGCGCCAGCAGTGAGCTGTTTAGGGCAGAGCAGAACACCGGGGAGCTGTTTTTT,CASSELFRAEQNTGELFF
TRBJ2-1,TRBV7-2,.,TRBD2,TGTGCCAGCAGCCACGGGACTAGCGGGAGGGCTTACAATGAGCAGTTCTTC,CASSHGTSGRAYNEQFF
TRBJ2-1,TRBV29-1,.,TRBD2,TGCAGCGTTGCCCCGCGCGGGGGGGCTAATGAGCAGTTCTTC,CSVAPRGGANEQFF
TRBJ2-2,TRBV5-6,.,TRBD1,TGTGCCAGCAGCTGGACAGGGCGCACCGGGGAGCTGTTTTTT,CASSWTGRTGELFF
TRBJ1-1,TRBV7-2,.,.,TGTGCCAGCAGCTCCTACGGAGGTGAAGCTTTCTTT,CASSSYGGEAFF
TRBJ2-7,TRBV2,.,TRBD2,TGTGCCAGCAGTGACCGACTAGCGGGAGGGAACTCCTACGAGCAGTACTTC,CASSDRLAGGNSYEQYF
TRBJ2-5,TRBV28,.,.,TGTGCCAGCAGTTCCGCCGTAGGTCGTTACCGGGAGACCCAGTACTTC,CASSSAVGRYRETQYF
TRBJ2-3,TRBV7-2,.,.,TGTGCCAGCAGCTTACGTCGGCAATCGGATACGCAGTATTTT,CASSLRRQSDTQYF
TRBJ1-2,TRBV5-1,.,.,TGCGCCAGCAGCGGGCAGGGAAACTATGGCTACACCTTC,CASSGQGNYGYTF
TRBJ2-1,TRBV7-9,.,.,TGTGCCAGCAGCTTAATGTACAATGAGCAGTTCTTC,CASSLMYNEQFF
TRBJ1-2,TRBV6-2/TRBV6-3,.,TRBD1,TGTGCCAGCAGCCCCTTGGACAGGGGGCGTTTGAACTATGGCTACACCTTC,CASSPLDRGRLNYGYTF
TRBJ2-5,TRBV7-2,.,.,TGTGCCAGCAGGAGAGGCTTGCAAGAGACCCAGTACTTC,CASRRGLQETQYF
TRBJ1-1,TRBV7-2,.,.,TGTGCCAGCAGCCGCAGGACGTTGAACACTGAAGCTTTCTTT,CASSRRTLNTEAFF
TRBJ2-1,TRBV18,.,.,TGTGCCAGCTCACCTATCGGGAAGGGGGGAGACAATGAGCAGTTCTTC,CASSPIGKGGDNEQFF
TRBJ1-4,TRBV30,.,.,TGTGCCTGGAGTGTAGGCAGCAATGAAAAACTGTTTTTT,CAWSVGSNEKLFF
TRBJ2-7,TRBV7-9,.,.,TGTGCCAGCAGCTTAGACCAGGGGCGAGACGAGCAGTACTTC,CASSLDQGRDEQYF
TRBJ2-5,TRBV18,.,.,TGTGCCAGCTCACACCCCTACGAGACCCAGTACTTC,CASSHPYETQYF
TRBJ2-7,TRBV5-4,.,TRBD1,TGTGCCAGCAGCTTGGGACAGGGAAGCTACGAGCAGTACTTC,CASSLGQGSYEQYF
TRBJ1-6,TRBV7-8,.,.,TGTGCCAGCAGCTTAGACAGGATGAATTCACCCCTCCACTTT,CASSLDRMNSPLHF
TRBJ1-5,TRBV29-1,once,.,TGCAGCGTTGTCTCGGGGTCGGGGGGGGCCCAGCATTTT,CSVVSGSGGAQHF
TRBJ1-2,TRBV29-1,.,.,TGCAGCGCCCCGAGGGGTAACGGGAACTATGGCTACACCTTC,CSAPRGNGNYGYTF
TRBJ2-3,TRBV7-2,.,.,TGTGCCAGCAGGGTCGGGATCACAGATACGCAGTATTTT,CASRVGITDTQYF
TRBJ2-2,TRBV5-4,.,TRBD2,TGTGCCAGCAGCCCCGGGACTAGCGGGAGGGACACCGGGGAGCTGTTTTTT,CASSPGTSGRDTGELFF
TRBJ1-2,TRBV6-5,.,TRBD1,TGTGCCAGCAGAACCGGGACAGCCTATGGCTACACCTTC,CASRTGTAYGYTF
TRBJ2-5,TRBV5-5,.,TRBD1,TGTGCCAGCAGCAAGGACAGGGAATTCCCAGAGACCCAGTACTTC,CASSKDREFPETQYF
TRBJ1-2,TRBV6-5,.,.,TGTGCCAGCAGGAAGGTCGGGGGCGAGAACTATGGCTACACCTTC,CASRKVGGENYGYTF
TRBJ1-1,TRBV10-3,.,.,TGTGCCATCAGTGAGCCCCGACAGAACACTGAAGCTTTCTTT,CAISEPRQNTEAFF
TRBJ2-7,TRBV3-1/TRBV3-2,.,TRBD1,TGTGCCAGCAGCCAAGTTGGACAGGCGAGCTCCTACGAGCAGTACTTC,CASSQVGQASSYEQYF
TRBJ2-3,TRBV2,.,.,TGTGCCAGCAGTACAGGGCGAGATACGCAGTATTTT,CASSTGRDTQYF
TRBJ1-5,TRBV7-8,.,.,TGTGCCAGCAGCTTAGACGGACGGAGCAATCAGCCCCAGCATTTT,CASSLDGRSNQPQHF
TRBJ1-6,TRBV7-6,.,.,TGTGCCAGCAGCTTAGGTCAGGGACATTTCGGTTCACCCCTCCACTTT,CASSLGQGHFGSPLHF
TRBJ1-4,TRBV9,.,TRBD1,TGTGCCAGCAGCTCCCGGACAGGAGAAAAACTGTTTTTT,CASSSRTGEKLFF
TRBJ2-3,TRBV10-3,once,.,TGTGCCATCAGTGAGCACCCAGATACGCAGTATTTT,CAISEHPDTQYF
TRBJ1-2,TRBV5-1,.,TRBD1,TGCGCCAGCAGGCGGACAGGAGGAGGGGATTATGGCTACACCTTC,CASRRTGGGDYGYTF
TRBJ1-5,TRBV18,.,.,TGTGCCAGCTCACCAGGACTCGGAGAGCCCCAGCATTTT,CASSPGLGEPQHF
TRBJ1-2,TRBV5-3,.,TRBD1,TGTGCCAGAAGCCTCCAGACAGGGCCGGGCGGCTACACCTTC,CARSLQTGPGGYTF
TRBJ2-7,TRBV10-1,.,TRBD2,TGCGCCAGCAGTGAGGCCGGGACTAACTACTACGAGCAGTACTTC,CASSEAGTNYYEQYF
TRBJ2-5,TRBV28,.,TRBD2,TGTGCCAGCAGTACGGGGGGAGGGACTACTTGGAAAGAGACCCAGTACTTC,CASSTGGGTTWKETQYF
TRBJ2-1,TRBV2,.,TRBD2,TGTGCCAGCACTGGACTAGCGGGAGGCCTTCCGTTCTTC,CASTGLAGGLPFF
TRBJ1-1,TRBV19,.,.,TGTGCCAGTAGTATCGGGGATCTGAACACTGAAGCTTTCTTT,CASSIGDLNTEAFF
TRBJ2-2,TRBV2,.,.,TGTGCCAGCAGGGGGGACACTTACACCGGGGAGCTGTTTTTT,CASRGDTYTGELFF